The rows below give T cell receptor beta chains drawn from one sample of a study of blood T cells in healthy people across ages. One entry per CDR3 protein, called by TCRdb with MiXCR from the 5' RACE reads. The table records roughly 1.6 million distinct CDR3 sequences, about 35% of them present only once. The sample taken for sequencing was blood. Receptors originate from a woman in her 30s in good health. Both conserved end residues are part of each CDR3. Fields, in order: D gene, clone size, J gene, V gene, CDR3 protein, CDR3 DNA. The D gene is left open where the match is weak. Size is stated for part of the rows, as once, few or many counts, or as a class when the clone is expanded.

TRBD1 . TRBJ1-2 TRBV20-1 CSARNPGTGSYGYTF TGCAGTGCTAGAAACCCCGGGACAGGGTCCTATGGCTACACCTTC
TRBD1 few TRBJ1-1 TRBV5-1 CASRGTGGPNTEAFF TGCGCCAGCAGAGGGACAGGGGGCCCGAACACTGAAGCTTTCTTT
. . TRBJ2-1 TRBV20-1 CSARDRLAGLRQGEQFF TGCAGTGCTAGAGATAGGCTAGCGGGTCTTCGACAGGGTGAGCAGTTCTTC
. few TRBJ2-1 TRBV27 CASSVLGSGGYNEQFF TGTGCCAGCAGTGTGTTGGGCAGCGGAGGCTACAATGAGCAGTTCTTC
TRBD1 . TRBJ1-2 TRBV10-3 CAISEGQGASDGYTF TGTGCCATCAGTGAGGGACAGGGGGCAAGCGATGGCTACACCTTC
. few TRBJ1-1 TRBV7-9 CASSSNGQNEAFF TGTGCCAGCAGCTCGAACGGACAGAATGAAGCTTTCTTT
. few TRBJ2-7 TRBV20-1 CSPQRDISYEQYF TGCAGTCCCCAGCGGGACATCTCCTACGAGCAGTACTTC
TRBD1 . TRBJ2-5 TRBV5-1 CASSFGRGYYQETQYF TGCGCCAGCAGCTTCGGCAGGGGGTATTACCAAGAGACCCAGTACTTC
. . TRBJ2-7 TRBV6-2/TRBV6-3 CASSPRLGGLVYEQYF TGTGCCAGCAGTCCCCGACTAGGAGGGCTAGTGTACGAGCAGTACTTC
. . TRBJ2-1 TRBV19 CASSSYRSSYNEQFF TGTGCCAGTAGCTCCTACCGGAGCTCCTACAATGAGCAGTTCTTC
. . TRBJ2-3 TRBV20-1 CSARNAGAALTDTQYF TGCAGTGCTAGAAACGCAGGGGCCGCCCTCACAGATACGCAGTATTTT
TRBD1 many TRBJ1-2 TRBV20-1 CSAQPPGTGASNYGYTF TGCAGTGCTCAACCCCCCGGGACAGGGGCTTCTAACTATGGCTACACCTTC
. few TRBJ1-2 TRBV20-1 CSARPRTGGYTF TGCAGTGCTAGACCTCGGACTGGGGGCTACACCTTC
TRBD1 . TRBJ1-2 TRBV10-3 CAISDPQGAKNYGYTF TGTGCCATCAGTGACCCACAGGGGGCTAAGAACTATGGCTACACCTTC
. few TRBJ2-6 TRBV21-1 CASSKQRSGANVLTF TGTGCCAGCAGCAAGCAGAGGTCTGGGGCCAACGTCCTGACTTTC
TRBD2 . TRBJ2-3 TRBV7-9 CARTSGDTDTQYF TGTGCCAGGACTAGCGGGGACACAGATACGCAGTATTTT
. few TRBJ1-5 TRBV6-1 CASGFQPQHF TGTGCCAGCGGTTTTCAGCCCCAGCATTTT
TRBD1 . TRBJ2-5 TRBV20-1 CSARAGTGGSETQYF TGCAGTGCTAGGGCCGGGACAGGGGGGTCGGAGACCCAGTACTTC
. once TRBJ1-5 TRBV24-1 CATSRWGNQPQHF TGTGCCACCAGCCGGTGGGGCAATCAGCCCCAGCATTTT
. few TRBJ2-1 TRBV5-4 CASRSNQSYEQFF TGTGCCAGCAGAAGCAATCAATCTTATGAGCAGTTCTTC
. . TRBJ1-2 TRBV5-6 CASSLSPSFYGYTF TGTGCCAGCAGCTTATCCCCAAGTTTCTATGGCTACACCTTC
. many TRBJ2-7 TRBV3-1 CASSQDGNEQYF TGTGCCAGCAGCCAAGATGGCAACGAGCAGTACTTC
TRBD2 . TRBJ2-7 TRBV4-1 CASSHMSGGPYEQYF TGCGCCAGCAGCCATATGAGCGGGGGACCCTACGAGCAGTACTTC
TRBD2 few TRBJ2-1 TRBV20-1 CSASSRSLAVDNEQFF TGCAGTGCTAGCTCCCGGTCACTAGCGGTAGACAATGAGCAGTTCTTC